This T cell receptor (beta chain) derives from a study of tumor and adjacent non-tumor tissue in lung cancer. The template was RNA from unsorted bulk tissue. On this clonotype itself: One end of the junction fails to match germline, which may point to a read error.

The library came from three nested PCR rounds adapted from ARM-PCR protocols. TCRdb re-called the multiplex PCR reads through MiXCR, storing one row per CDR3 protein. The sample consists of about 85,000 distinct CDR3 sequences, around 59% of them appearing once. The CDR3 contains 12 residues. The germline V gene encodes CDR1 DFQATT and CDR2 SNEGSKA (reference sequence). The chain joins TRBV20-1 to TRBJ1-4, with 9 bases matching TRBD1. Material for sequencing was lung tumor tissue. The clonotype was recovered from a man between 65 and 85 years old with non-small cell lung cancer. The CDR3 loop reads CNARTTGGRLFF. For the CDR3, the DNA is TGCAATGCTAGGACGACAGGGGGGAGACTGTTTTTT.